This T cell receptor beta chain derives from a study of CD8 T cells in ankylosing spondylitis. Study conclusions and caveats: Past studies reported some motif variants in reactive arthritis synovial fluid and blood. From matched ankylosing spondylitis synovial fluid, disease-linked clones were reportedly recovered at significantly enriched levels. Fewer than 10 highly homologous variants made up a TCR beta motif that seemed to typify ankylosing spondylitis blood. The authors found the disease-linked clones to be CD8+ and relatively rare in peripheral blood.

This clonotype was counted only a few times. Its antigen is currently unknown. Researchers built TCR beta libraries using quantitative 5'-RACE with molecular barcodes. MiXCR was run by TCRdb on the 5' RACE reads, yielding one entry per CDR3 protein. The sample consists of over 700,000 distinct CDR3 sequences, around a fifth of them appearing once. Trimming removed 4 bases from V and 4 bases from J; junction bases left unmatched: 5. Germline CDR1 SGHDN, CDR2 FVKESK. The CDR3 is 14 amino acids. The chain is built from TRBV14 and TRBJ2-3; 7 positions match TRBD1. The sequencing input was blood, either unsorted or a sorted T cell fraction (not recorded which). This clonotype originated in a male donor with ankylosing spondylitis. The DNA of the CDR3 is TGTGCCAGCAGCCTTGAGACAGGGCCAGATACGCAGTATTTT. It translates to CASSLETGPDTQYF. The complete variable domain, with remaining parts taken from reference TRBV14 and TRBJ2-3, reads EAGVTQFPSHSVIEKGQTVTLRCDPISGHDNLYWYRRVMGKEIKFLLHFVKESKQDESGMPNNRFLAERTGGTYSTLKVQPAELEDSGVYFCASSLETGPDTQYFGPGTRLTVL.